This TCR beta chain was profiled in a study of blood T cell repertoires in COVID-19. The wider study: Samples representing acute and convalescent COVID-19 were sourced from the United States, Italy and Spain. T cells, B-cell-depleted T cells, or PBMCs supplied cDNA or gDNA.

In the study's own analysis: Amplification of reference gene primers provided the estimated nucleated cell counts. The method was immunoSEQ multiplex PCR; TCRdb's version includes in-frame clones alone and lacks a portion of them. Clonal size and the V and J genes are those of that table, whereas D and trimming came from the DNA. Among 270,000 or so clones listed, around nine tenths were seen once. The germline V and J ends were trimmed by 4 bases and 3 bases, with 7 bases remaining between them. The CDR3 runs to 12 residues. Germline V gene lookup returns CDR1 SGHDT and CDR2 YYEEEE. The sequence was collected from a man aged 35-49 years with acute or convalescent COVID-19. Sample: peripheral blood. This sequence joins TRBV5-6 and TRBJ1-1; D not certain. The CDR3 is CASSAQDTEAFF. The CDR3 DNA reads TGTGCCAGCAGCGCACAAGACACTGAAGCTTTCTTT. Looking up the rest from reference TRBV5-6 and TRBJ1-1 gives the full variable domain: DAGVTQSPTHLIKTRGQQVTLRCSPKSGHDTVSWYQQALGQGPQFIFQYYEEEERQRGNFPDRFSGHQFPNYSSELNVNALLLGDSALYLCASSAQDTEAFFGQGTRLTVV.